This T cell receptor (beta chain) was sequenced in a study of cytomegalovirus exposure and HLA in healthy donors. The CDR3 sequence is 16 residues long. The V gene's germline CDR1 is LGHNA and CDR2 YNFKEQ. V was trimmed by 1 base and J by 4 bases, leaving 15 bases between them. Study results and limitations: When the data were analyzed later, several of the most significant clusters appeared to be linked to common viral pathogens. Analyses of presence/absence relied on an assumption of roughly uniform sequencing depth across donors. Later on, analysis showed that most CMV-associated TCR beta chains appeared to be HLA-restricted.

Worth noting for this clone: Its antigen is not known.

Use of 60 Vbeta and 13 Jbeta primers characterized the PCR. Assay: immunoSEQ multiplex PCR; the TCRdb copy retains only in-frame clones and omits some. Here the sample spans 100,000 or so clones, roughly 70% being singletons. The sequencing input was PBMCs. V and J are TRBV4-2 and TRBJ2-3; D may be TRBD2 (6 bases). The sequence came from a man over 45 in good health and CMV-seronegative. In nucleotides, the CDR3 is TGTGCCAGCAGCCAAGTTGTCCCCGGGAGCGCAGATACGCAGTATTTT. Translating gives CASSQVVPGSADTQYF.